This TCR beta chain was profiled in a study of T cell repertoires in cytomegalovirus infection. Study context: Both recently identified HLA-C-restricted and well-studied HLA-B-restricted CMV epitopes were used in the study. CMV infection plus the matching HLA type was flagged by public TCR beta signatures. Findings and limits, study-wide: It was HLA-C-restricted CMV-specific TCR beta clonotypes that dominated the response ex vivo.

TCRdb processed the reads anew with MiXCR; each CDR3 protein has one entry. The repertoire holds hundreds of thousands of distinct CDR3 sequences, with around 35% as singletons. The CDR3 length is 15 residues. Germline values: CDR1 SGHTS, CDR2 YDEGEE. Trimming took 5 bases from V and 6 from J; bases not matched to a gene: 9. Details on this clonotype: Antigen: not known.

J is TRBJ2-7 and V is TRBV5-8; 12 bases are a match to TRBD2. The clonotype originates from a human donor in good health (CMV status not recorded). Some clones in this sample may be carry-over from other donors' samples. The specimen was cultured PBMCs, collected from culture after CMV antigen stimulation. The CDR3 DNA reads TGTGCCAGCAGACCGACTAGCGGGAGTTTCTCCGAGCAGTACGTC. Encoded protein: CASRPTSGSFSEQYV.